These T cell receptor beta chains were read from a single sample in a study of T cell changes during pregnancy in multiple sclerosis. Data came from immunoSEQ multiplex PCR; TCRdb stores just in-frame clones and leaves some out. The sample shows approximately 25,000 clones, about 88% of them seen only once. This sample comprised CD8+ T cells from peripheral blood mononuclear cells, obtained in the second trimester of pregnancy. The receptor set was obtained from a female donor with multiple sclerosis, enrolled in a pregnancy study. CDR3s leave out the opening cysteine and the closing phenylalanine or tryptophan. Fields, in order: V gene, J gene, CDR3 protein.

TRBV5-1	TRBJ2-7	ASSLATGYTYEQY
TRBV29-1	TRBJ1-2	SVSLGYT
TRBV6-5	TRBJ2-7	ASSLGTGEQY
TRBV6-1	TRBJ2-2	ASSEATEPTGELF
TRBV7-2	TRBJ2-1	ASRYRPGLAGSGEQF
TRBV5-1	TRBJ1-3	ASSPGGGAVGNTIY
TRBV5-4	TRBJ1-6	ATRGQGGSPLH
TRBV11-3	TRBJ1-1	ASSPGGQQLNTEAF
TRBV9	TRBJ2-5	ASSVGGVQETQY
TRBV19	TRBJ2-1	ASSSNYNEQF
TRBV5-6	TRBJ1-5	ASSLYGQGVGQPQH
TRBV27	TRBJ2-3	ASSPWTSGEVDTQY
TRBV27	TRBJ2-7	ASSPGLLYEQY
TRBV4-1	TRBJ1-1	ASSPKLDTEAF
TRBV7-9	TRBJ1-1	ASTLVDRAPEAF
TRBV19	TRBJ2-6	ASSIKGGDGANVLT
TRBV6-1	TRBJ1-6	ASSSTGENSPLH
TRBV11-2	TRBJ2-2	ASSLAGPNTGELF
TRBV2	TRBJ2-7	ASVGQGYEQY
TRBV7-9	TRBJ2-3	ASSFFQGIADTQY
TRBV5-4	TRBJ2-2	ASSDGGYGELF
TRBV6-1	TRBJ1-1	ASSDRENTEAF
TRBV19	TRBJ2-7	ASSMHFPSYEQY
TRBV25-1	TRBJ1-1	VSTGYTEAF
TRBV6-4	TRBJ2-3	ASSASGTDTQY
TRBV5-6	TRBJ2-1	ASSLELAGFSEQF
TRBV28	TRBJ1-1	ASIGGPTEAF
TRBV19	TRBJ2-1	ASLEQGGYNEQF
TRBV7-2	TRBJ2-1	ASSLPHLSGDLYNEQF
TRBV7-9	TRBJ1-1	ASSFLRGEAF
TRBV7-9	TRBJ2-5	ASSLGDRAKETQY
TRBV6-1	TRBJ2-7	ASSARTMAGRSYEQY
TRBV5-5	TRBJ1-6	ASSLRTGYSPLH
TRBV30	TRBJ2-1	AWSEIRGQGPYNEQF
TRBV5-6	TRBJ2-7	ASSLGPGGLAAEQY
TRBV4-1	TRBJ1-1	ASSPLGGGQGNTEAF
TRBV27	TRBJ2-1	ASHSSYNEQF
TRBV6-1	TRBJ2-7	ASSEGTGGAYEQY
TRBV9	TRBJ1-1	ASSKAGDGITEAF
TRBV2	TRBJ1-2	ASSGGGYT
TRBV9	TRBJ2-3	ASTAEQPGRDTQY